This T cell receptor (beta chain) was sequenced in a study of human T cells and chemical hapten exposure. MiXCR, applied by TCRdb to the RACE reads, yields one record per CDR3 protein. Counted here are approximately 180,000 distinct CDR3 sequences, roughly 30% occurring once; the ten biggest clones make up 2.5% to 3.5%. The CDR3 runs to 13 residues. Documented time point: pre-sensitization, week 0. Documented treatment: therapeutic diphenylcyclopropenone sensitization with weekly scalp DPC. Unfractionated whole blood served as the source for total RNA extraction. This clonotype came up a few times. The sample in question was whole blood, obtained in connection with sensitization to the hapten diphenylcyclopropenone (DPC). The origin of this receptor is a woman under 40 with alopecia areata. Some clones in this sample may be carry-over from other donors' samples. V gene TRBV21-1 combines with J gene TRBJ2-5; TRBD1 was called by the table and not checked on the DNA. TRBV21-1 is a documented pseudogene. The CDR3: CASSRQGQETQYF. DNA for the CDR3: TGTGCCAGCAGCCGACAGGGTCAAGAGACCCAGTACTTC.